Sequencing of this T cell receptor (beta chain) was carried out in a study of blood T cell repertoires in COVID-19. Overall study: The United States, Italy and Spain were the sources of the acute and convalescent COVID-19 samples. The cDNA or gDNA used as material had been derived from T cells, B-cell-depleted T cells, or PBMCs.

This clone was detected only once. In the authors' methods: The authors estimated nucleated cell counts from reference gene primer amplification. The repertoire was sequenced with immunoSEQ multiplex PCR; TCRdb's copy has only in-frame clones and lacks some. D and trimming come from the DNA, and the V and J calls and clone size come from that table. The table shows around 120,000 clones, with about 87% occurring only once. Germline V gene lookup returns CDR1 KGHSH and CDR2 LQKENI. This CDR3 is built from 14 residues. Trimming removed 5 bases from V and 6 bases from J; junction bases left unmatched: 10.

Source material: peripheral blood. The TCR sequence derives from a woman in her seventies with acute or convalescent COVID-19. The rearrangement links TRBV18 to TRBJ2-7; 7 bases are shared with TRBD1. This CDR3 is CASSTRQGEGEQYF. DNA of the CDR3: TGTGCCAGCTCAACAAGACAGGGTGAGGGCGAGCAGTACTTC.